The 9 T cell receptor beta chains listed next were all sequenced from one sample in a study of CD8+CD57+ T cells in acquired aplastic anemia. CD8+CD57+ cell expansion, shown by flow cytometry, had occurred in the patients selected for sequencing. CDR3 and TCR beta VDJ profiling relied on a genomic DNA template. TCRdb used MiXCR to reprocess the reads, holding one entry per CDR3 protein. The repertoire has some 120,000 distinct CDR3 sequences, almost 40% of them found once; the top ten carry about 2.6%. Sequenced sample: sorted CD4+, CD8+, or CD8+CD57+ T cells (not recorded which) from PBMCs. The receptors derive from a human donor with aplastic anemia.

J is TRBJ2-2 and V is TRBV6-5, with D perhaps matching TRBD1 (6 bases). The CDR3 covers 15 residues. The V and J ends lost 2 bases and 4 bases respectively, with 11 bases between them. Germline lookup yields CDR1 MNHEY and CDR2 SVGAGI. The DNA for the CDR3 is TGTGCCAGCAGTTACAGCGACAGGTCCACCGGGGAGCTGTTTTTT. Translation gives CASSYSDRSTGELFF.

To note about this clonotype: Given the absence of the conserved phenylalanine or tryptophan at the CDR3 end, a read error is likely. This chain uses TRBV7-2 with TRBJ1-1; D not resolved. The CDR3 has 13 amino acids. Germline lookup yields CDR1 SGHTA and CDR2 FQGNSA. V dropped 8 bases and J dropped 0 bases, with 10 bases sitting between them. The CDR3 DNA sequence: TGTGCCAGCGGCAAAACAATGAACACTGAAGCTTTCCTT. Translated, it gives CASGKTMNTEAFL.

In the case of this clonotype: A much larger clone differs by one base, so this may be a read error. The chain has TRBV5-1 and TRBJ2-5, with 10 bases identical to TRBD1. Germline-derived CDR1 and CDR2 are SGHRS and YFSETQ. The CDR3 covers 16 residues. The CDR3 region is CAGSLGDRGYQETQYF. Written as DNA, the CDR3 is TGCGCCGGCAGCTTGGGGGACAGGGGTTACCAAGAGACCCAGTACTTC.

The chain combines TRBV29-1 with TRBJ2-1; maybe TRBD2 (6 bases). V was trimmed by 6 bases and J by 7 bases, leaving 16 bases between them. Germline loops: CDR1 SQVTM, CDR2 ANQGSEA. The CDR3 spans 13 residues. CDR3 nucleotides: TGCAGCGTGGGACTGGTTGGCGCGAATGAGCAGTTCTTC. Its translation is CSVGLVGANEQFF.

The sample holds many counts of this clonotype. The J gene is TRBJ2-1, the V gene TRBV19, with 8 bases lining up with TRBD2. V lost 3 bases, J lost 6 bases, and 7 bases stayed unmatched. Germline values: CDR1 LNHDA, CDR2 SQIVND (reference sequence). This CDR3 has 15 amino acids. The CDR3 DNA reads TGTGCCAGTAGTATCTCTAGCGGGCGCTCCAATGAGCAGTTCTTC. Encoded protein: CASSISSGRSNEQFF.

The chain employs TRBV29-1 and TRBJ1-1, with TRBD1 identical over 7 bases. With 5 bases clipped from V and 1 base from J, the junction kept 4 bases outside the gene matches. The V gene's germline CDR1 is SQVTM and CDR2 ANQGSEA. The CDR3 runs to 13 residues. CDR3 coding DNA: TGCAGCGTTAGACGACAGGGGAACACTGAAGCTTTCTTT. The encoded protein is CSVRRQGNTEAFF.

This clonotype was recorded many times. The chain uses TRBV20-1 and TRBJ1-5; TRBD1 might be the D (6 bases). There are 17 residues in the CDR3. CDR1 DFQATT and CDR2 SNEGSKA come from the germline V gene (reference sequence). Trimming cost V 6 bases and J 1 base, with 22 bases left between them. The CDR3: CSAEGVRGPISNQPQHF. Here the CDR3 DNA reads TGCAGTGCGGAGGGGGTTAGGGGCCCTATAAGCAATCAGCCCCAGCATTTT.

In DNA, the CDR3 is TGCGCCAGCAGCCCGGGGACAGGGGGCCTCTCTGGAAACACCATATATTTT. It encodes CASSPGTGGLSGNTIYF. The rearrangement links TRBV5-1 to TRBJ1-3; 12 bases align to TRBD1. This CDR3 is built from 17 residues. From germline, CDR1 is SGHRS and CDR2 YFSETQ. Trimming took 4 bases from V and 0 from J; bases not matched to a gene: 5.

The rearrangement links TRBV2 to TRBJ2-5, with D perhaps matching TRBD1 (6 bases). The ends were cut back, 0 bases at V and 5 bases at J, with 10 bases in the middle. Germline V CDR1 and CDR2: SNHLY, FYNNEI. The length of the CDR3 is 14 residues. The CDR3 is CASSEALQGETQYF. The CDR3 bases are TGTGCCAGCAGTGAAGCGCTTCAGGGGGAGACCCAGTACTTC. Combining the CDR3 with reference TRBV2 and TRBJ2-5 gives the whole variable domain EPEVTQTPSHQVTQMGQEVILRCVPISNHLYFYWYRQILGQKVEFLVSFYNNEISEKSEIFDDQFSVERPDGSNFTLKIRSTKLEDSAMYFCASSEALQGETQYFGPGTRLLVL.